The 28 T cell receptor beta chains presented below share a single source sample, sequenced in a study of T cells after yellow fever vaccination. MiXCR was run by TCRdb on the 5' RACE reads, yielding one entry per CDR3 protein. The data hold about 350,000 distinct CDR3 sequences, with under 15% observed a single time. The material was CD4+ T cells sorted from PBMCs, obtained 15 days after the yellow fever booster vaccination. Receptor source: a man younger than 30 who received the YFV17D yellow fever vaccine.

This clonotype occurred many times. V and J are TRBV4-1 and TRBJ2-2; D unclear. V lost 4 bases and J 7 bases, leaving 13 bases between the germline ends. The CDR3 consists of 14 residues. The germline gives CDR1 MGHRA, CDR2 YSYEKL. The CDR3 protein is CASSRLTSNGELFF. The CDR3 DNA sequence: TGCGCCAGCAGCCGCCTCACGAGTAACGGGGAGCTGTTTTTT.

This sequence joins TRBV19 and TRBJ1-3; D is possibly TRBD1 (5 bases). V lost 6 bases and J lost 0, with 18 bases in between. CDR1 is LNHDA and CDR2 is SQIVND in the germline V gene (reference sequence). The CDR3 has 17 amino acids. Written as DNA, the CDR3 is TGTGCCAGTAGCCCCCACCTCCCAGGGAACTCTGGAAACACCATATATTTT. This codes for CASSPHLPGNSGNTIYF. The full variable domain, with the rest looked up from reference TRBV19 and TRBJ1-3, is DGGITQSPKYLFRKEGQNVTLSCEQNLNHDAMYWYRQDPGQGLRLIYYSQIVNDFQKGDIAEGYSVSREKKESFPLTVTSAQKNPTAFYLCASSPHLPGNSGNTIYFGEGSWLTVV.

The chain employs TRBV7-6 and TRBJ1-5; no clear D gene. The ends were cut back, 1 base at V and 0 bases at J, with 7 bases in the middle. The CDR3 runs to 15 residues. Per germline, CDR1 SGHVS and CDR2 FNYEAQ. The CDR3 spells CASSLDRYSNQPQHF. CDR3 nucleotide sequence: TGTGCCAGCAGCTTAGATAGGTATAGCAATCAGCCCCAGCATTTT.

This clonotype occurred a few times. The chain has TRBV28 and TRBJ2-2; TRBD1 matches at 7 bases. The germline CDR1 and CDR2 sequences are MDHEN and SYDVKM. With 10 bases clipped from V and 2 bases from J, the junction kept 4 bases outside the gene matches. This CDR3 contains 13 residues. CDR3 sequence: CAIQGVNTGELFF. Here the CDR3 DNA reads TGTGCCATTCAGGGGGTCAACACCGGGGAGCTGTTTTTT.

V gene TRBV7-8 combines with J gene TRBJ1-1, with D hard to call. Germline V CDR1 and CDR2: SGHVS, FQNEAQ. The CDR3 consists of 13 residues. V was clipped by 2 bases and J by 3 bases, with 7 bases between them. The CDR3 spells CASSLFSDTEAFF. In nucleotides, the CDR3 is TGTGCCAGCAGCTTATTTTCGGACACTGAAGCTTTCTTT.

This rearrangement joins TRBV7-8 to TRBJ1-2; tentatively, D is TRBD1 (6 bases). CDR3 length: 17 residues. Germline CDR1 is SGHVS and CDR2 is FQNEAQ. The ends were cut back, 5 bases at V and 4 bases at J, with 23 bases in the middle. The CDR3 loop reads CASSLTRVTGRAYGYTF. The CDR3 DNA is TGTGCCAGCAGCCTAACTAGGGTGACAGGCCGGGCCTATGGCTACACCTTC.

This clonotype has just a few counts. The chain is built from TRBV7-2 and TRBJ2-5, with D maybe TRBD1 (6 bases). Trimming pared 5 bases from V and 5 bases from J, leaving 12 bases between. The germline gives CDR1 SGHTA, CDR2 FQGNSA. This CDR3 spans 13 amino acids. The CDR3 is CASSVRGFETQYF. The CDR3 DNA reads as TGTGCCAGCAGCGTCAGGGGTTTCGAGACCCAGTACTTC.

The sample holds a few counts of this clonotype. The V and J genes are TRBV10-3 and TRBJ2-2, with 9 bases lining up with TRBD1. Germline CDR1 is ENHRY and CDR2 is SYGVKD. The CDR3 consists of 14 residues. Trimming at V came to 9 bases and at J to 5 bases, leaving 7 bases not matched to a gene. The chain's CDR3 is CAIAGTGRTGELFF. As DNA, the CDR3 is TGTGCCATAGCCGGGACAGGGAGGACCGGGGAGCTGTTTTTT.

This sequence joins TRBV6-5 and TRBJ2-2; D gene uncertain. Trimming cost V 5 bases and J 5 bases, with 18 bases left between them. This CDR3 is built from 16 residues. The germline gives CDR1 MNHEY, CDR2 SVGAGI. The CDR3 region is CASSRDPPRWTGELFF. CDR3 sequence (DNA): TGTGCCAGCAGTCGAGACCCTCCTCGTTGGACCGGGGAGCTGTTTTTT.

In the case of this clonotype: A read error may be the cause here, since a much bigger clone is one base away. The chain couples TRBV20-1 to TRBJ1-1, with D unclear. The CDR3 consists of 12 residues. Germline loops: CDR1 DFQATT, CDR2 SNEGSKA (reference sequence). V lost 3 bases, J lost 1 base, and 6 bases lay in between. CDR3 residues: CSASKGNTEAFF. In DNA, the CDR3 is TGCAGTGCTAGCAAGGGGAACACTGAAGCTTTCTTT.

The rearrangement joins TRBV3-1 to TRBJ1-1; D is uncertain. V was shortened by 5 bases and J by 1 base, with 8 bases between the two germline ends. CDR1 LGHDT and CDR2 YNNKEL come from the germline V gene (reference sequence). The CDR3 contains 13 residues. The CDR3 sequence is CASSTIQNTEAFF. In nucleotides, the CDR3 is TGTGCCAGCAGCACCATCCAGAACACTGAAGCTTTCTTT.

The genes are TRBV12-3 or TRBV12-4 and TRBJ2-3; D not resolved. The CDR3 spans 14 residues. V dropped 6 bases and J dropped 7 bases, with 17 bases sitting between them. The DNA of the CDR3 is TGTGCCAGCAGGCCTACGTTCCCCCTCAATACGCAGTATTTT. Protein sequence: CASRPTFPLNTQYF.

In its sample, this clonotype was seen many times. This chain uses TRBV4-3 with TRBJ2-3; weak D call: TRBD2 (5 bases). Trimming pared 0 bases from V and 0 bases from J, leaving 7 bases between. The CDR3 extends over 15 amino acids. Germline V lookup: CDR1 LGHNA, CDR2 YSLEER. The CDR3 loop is CASSQETGSTDTQYF. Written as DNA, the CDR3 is TGCGCCAGCAGCCAAGAAACGGGGAGCACAGATACGCAGTATTTT.

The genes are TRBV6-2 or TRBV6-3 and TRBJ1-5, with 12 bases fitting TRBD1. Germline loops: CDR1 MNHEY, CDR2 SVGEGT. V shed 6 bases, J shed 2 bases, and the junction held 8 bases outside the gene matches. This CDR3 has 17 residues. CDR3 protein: CASSAGTGGLGNQPQHF. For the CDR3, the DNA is TGTGCCAGCAGCGCCGGGACAGGGGGCTTGGGCAATCAGCCCCAGCATTTT.

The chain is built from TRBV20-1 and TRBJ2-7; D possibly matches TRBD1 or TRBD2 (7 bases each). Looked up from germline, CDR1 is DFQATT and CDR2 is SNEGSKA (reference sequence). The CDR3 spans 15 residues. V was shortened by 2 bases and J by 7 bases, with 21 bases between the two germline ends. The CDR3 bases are TGCAGTGCTAGATCCCCGACAGGGTGGGGGGGAGAGCAGTACGTC. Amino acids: CSARSPTGWGGEQYV.

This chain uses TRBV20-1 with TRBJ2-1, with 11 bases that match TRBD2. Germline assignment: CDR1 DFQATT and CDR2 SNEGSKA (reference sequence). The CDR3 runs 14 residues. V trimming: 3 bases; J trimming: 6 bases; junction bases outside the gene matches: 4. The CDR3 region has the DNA TGCAGTGCTAGGACTAGCGGGAACCCCAATGAGCAGTTCTTC. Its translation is CSARTSGNPNEQFF.

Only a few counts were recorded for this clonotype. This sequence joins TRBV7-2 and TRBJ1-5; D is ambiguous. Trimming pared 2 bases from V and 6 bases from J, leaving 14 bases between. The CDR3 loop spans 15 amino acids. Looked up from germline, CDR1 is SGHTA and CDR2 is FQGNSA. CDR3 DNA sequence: TGTGCCAGCAGCTTACGGGCCGGAGAAGCTCAGCCCCAGCATTTT. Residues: CASSLRAGEAQPQHF.

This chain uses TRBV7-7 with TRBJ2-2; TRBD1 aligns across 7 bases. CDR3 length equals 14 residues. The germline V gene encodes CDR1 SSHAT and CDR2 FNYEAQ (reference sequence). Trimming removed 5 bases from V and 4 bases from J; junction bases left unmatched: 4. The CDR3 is CASSKGTATGELFF. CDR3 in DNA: TGTGCCAGCAGCAAAGGGACAGCCACCGGGGAGCTGTTTTTT.

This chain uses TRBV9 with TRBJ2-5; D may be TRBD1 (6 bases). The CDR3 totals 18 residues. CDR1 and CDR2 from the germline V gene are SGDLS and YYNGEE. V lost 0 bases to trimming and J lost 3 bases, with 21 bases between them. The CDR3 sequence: CASSVEIGGAGDKETQYF. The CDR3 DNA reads TGTGCCAGCAGCGTAGAGATTGGGGGCGCAGGGGATAAAGAGACCCAGTACTTC.

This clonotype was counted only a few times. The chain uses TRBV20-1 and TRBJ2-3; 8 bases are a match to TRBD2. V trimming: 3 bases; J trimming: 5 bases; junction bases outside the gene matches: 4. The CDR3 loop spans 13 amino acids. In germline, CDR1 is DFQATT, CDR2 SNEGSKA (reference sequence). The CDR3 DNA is TGCAGTGCTAGCGGGGGGGCCAGAGATACGCAGTATTTT. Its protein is CSASGGARDTQYF.

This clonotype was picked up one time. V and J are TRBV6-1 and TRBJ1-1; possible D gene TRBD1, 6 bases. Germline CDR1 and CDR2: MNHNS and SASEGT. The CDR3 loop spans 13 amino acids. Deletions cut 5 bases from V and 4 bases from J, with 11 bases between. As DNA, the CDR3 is TGTGCCAGCAGTTTCAGGACAGTCACTGAAGCTTTCTTT. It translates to CASSFRTVTEAFF.

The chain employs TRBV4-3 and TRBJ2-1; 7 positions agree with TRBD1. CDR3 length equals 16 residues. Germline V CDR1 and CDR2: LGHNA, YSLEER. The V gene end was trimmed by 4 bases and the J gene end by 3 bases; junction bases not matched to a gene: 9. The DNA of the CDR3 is TGCGCCAGCAGCCCGCATGGGACAGAGAACTACAATGAGCAGTTCTTC. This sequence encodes CASSPHGTENYNEQFF.

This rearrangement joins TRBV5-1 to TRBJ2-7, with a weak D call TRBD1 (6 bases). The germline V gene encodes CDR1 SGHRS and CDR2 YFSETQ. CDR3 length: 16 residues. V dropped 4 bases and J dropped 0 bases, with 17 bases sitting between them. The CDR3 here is CASSPNAQGSSYEQYF. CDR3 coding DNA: TGCGCCAGCAGCCCAAACGCTCAGGGGAGCTCCTACGAGCAGTACTTC.

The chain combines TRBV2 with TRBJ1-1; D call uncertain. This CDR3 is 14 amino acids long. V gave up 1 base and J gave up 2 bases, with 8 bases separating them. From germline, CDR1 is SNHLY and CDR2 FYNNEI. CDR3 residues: CASSEGGSNTEAFF. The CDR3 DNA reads TGTGCCAGCAGTGAAGGCGGAAGTAACACTGAAGCTTTCTTT.

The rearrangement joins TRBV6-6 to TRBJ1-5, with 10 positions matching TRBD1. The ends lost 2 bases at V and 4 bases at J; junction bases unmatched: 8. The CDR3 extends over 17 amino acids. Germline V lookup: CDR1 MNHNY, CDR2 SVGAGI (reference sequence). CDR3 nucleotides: TGTGCCAGCAGTTACGAAGCCGGGACAGGGGCTAATCAGCCCCAGCATTTT. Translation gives CASSYEAGTGANQPQHF.

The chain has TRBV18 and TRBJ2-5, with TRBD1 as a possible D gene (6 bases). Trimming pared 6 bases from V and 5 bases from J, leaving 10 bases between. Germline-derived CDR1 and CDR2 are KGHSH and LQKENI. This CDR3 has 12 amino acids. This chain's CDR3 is CASSNRAETQYF. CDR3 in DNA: TGTGCCAGCTCGAACAGGGCGGAGACCCAGTACTTC.

CDR3: CASSLVGKRGNTEAFF. In DNA form, the CDR3 reads TGTGCCAGCAGCTTAGTAGGAAAAAGGGGGAACACTGAAGCTTTCTTT. This sequence joins TRBV13 and TRBJ1-1; perhaps TRBD1 as D (5 bases). Trimming shortened V by 1 base and J by 1 base, and 13 bases separated the two germline ends. Germline-derived CDR1 and CDR2 are PRHDT and FYEKMQ (reference sequence). The CDR3 covers 16 residues.

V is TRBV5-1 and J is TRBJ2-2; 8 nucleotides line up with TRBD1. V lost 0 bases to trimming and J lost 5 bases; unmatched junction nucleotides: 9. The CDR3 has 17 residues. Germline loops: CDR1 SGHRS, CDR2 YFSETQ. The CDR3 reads CASSLAGGRRWTGELFF. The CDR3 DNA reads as TGCGCCAGCAGCTTGGCAGGGGGCAGGCGATGGACCGGGGAGCTGTTTTTT.